This T cell receptor (beta chain) originates from a study of regulatory T cells in long-lasting Graves disease. The sample's time point: persistent/refractory GD, antithyroid drugs over 5 years with positive TRAb. PBMC RNA served as the TCR library source. It was American Thyroid Association guidelines that determined Graves' disease diagnosis. The CDR3 totals 13 residues. Germline V gene data show CDR1 as SEHNR and CDR2 as FQNEAQ (reference sequence). The table lists this clonotype with many counts. One end of the junction is discordant with germline, which a read error may explain. Library construction for TCR beta used iRepertoire HTBI primers and Arm-PCR of CDR3 regions. TCRdb re-analysed the multiplex PCR reads in MiXCR, keeping a single row per CDR3 protein. The sample records nearly 350,000 distinct CDR3 sequences, roughly a fifth being singletons.

Specimen: peripheral blood mononuclear cells (PBMCs), collected when the disease was refractory, from a patient treated with antithyroid drugs. The V and J genes are TRBV7-9 and TRBJ1-1; D is uncertain. This clonotype originated in a female donor with Graves disease. For the CDR3, the DNA is TGTGCCAGCAGCTTAGCCGAGGGTACTGCAGCTTTCTTT. Translating it yields CASSLAEGTAAFF.